One T cell receptor beta chain is described in this entry. Its specificity is not known. These data belong to a study of shared clonotypes between healthy human individuals. Whole-study findings and limits: Rarefaction curves obtained for sorted subsets showed sequencing incomplete despite large depth.

Profiling relied on immunoSEQ multiplex PCR, and the TCRdb table lists in-frame clones only, not all of them. The sample records around 2.1 million clones, 95% being singletons. This CDR3 has 15 residues. V lost 5 bases, J lost 4 bases, and 5 bases stayed unmatched. Germline CDR1 and CDR2: KGHSH and LQKENI. The chain recombines TRBV18 with TRBJ1-5; 10 bases match TRBD1. Specimen: naive CD4+ T cells sorted from blood. Subset meaning: CD45RA+ positively selected. The receptor comes from a man aged 18 to 29 in good health. Here the CDR3 DNA reads TGTGCCAGCTCATACGGGACAGGGGAGAATCAGCCCCAGCATTTT. This translates into CASSYGTGENQPQHF.